This T cell receptor beta chain was recorded in a study of shared clonotypes between healthy human individuals. Per the germline V gene, CDR1 is SGHRS and CDR2 is YFSETQ. CDR3 length: 17 residues. After removal of 0 bases from V and 2 bases from J, the junction contained 7 bases not matched to a gene. Assay: immunoSEQ multiplex PCR; the TCRdb copy retains only in-frame clones and omits some. Seen here are 850,000 to 1,200,000 clones, 65% to 80% observed once, and the top ten hold roughly 1.4%. The sequence was obtained from a young man in good health. The V gene is TRBV5-1, the J gene TRBJ1-5; 8 bases fit TRBD1. The sequenced sample consisted of memory CD4+ T cells sorted from blood. Regarding subset: CD45RA-negative fraction. In DNA form, the CDR3 reads TGCGCCAGCAGCTTGGACCCGGCGGGACAGGGCAATCAGCCCCAGCATTTT. This gives the protein CASSLDPAGQGNQPQHF.